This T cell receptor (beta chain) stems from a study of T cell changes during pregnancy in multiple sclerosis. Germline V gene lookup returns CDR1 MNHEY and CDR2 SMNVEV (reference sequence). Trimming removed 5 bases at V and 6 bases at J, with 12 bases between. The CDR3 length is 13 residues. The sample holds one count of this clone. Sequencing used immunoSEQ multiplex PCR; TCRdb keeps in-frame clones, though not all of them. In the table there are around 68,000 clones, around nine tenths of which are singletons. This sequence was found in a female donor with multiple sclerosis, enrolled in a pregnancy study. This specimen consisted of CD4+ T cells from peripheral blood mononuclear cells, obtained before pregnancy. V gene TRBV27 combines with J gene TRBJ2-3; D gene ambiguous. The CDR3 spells CASSPRFTDTQYF. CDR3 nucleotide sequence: TGTGCCAGCAGTCCACGGTTTACGGATACGCAGTATTTT.